This entry concerns a single T cell receptor beta chain. Individuals drawn from 24 US areas were about 18 to 95 years old. This sample was taken from a study of blood T cell repertoires in COVID-19. The overall study: The cDNA or gDNA used as material had been derived from T cells, B-cell-depleted T cells, or PBMCs.

Original processing methods: Nucleated cell number was recorded as an estimate derived from reference gene primer amplification. Clones were read by immunoSEQ multiplex PCR, and TCRdb kept only the in-frame ones, dropping some. D and trimming come from the DNA, and the V and J calls and clone size come from that table. The sample has around 85,000 clones, 85% to 90% seen once; the top ten hold 1% to 1.5%. V lost 4 bases, J lost 4 bases, and 5 bases stayed unmatched. The CDR3 totals 16 residues. Germline V gives CDR1 MGHRA, CDR2 YSYEKL. The sequenced sample was PBMCs or T cells enriched from blood (not recorded which). The receptor was derived from a woman between 50 and 59 years old with acute COVID-19. The genes are TRBV4-1 and TRBJ2-3; 13 bases align to TRBD2. The chain's CDR3 is CASSLGLAGAADTQYF. The CDR3 coding sequence is TGCGCCAGCAGCCTCGGACTAGCGGGAGCCGCAGATACGCAGTATTTT.